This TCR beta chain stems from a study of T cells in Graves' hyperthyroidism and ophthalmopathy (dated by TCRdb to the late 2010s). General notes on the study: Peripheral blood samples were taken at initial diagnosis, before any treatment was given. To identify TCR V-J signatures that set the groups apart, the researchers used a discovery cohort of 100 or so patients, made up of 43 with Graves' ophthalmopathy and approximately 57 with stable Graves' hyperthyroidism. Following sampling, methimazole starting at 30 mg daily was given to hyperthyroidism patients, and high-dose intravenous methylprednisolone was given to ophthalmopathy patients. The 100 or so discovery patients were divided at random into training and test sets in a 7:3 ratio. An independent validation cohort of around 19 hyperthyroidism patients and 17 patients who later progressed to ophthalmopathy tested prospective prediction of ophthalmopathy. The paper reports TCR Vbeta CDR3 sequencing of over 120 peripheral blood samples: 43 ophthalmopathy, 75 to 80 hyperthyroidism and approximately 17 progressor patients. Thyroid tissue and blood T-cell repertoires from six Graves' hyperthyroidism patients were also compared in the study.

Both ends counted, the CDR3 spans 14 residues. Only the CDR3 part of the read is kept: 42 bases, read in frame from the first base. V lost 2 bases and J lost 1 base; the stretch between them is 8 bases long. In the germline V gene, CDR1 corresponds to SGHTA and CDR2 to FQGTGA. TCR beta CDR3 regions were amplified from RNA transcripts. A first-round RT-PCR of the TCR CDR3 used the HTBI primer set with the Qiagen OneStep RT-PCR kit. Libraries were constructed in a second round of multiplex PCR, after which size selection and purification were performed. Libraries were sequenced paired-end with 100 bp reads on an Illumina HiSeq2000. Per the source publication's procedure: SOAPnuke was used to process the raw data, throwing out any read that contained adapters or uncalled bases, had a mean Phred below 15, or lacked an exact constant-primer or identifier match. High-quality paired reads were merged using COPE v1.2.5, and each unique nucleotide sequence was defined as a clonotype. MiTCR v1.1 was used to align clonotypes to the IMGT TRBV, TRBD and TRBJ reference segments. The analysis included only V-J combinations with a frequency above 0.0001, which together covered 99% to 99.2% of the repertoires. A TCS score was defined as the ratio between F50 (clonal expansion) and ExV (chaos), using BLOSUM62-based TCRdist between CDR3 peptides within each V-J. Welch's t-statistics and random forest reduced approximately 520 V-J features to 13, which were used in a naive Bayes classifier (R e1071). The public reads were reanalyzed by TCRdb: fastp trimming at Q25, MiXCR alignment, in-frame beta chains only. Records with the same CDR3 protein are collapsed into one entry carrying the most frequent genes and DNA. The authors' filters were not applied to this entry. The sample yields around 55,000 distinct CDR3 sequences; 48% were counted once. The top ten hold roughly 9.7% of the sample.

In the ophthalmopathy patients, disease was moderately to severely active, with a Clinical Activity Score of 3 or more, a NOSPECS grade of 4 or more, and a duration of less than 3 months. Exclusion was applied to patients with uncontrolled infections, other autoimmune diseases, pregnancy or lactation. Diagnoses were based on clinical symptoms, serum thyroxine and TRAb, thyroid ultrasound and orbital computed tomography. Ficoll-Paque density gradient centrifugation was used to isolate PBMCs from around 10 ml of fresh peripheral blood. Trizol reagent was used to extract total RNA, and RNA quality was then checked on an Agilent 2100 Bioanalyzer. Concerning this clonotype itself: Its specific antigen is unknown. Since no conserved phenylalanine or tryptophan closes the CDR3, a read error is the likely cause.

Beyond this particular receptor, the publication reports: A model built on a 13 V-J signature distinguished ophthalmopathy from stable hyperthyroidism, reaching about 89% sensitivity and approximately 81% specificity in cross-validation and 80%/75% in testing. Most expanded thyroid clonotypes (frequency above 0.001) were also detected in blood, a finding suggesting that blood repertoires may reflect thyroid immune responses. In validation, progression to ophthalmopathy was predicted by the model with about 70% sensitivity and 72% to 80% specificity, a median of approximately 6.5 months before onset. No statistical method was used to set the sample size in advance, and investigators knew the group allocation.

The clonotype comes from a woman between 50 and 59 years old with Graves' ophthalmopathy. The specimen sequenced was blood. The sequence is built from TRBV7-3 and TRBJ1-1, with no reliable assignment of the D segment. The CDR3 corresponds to CASSLLERNTEAFV. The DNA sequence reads TGTGCCAGCAGCTTATTGGAGAGGAACACTGAAGCTTTCGTT.